This T cell receptor beta chain emerged from a study of spatial heterogeneity in lung cancer. TCRdb ran MiXCR on the 5' RACE reads and lists one entry per CDR3 protein. The sample carries some 50,000 distinct CDR3 sequences, less than 9% recorded once. Time point: sample taken at primary tumor resection. Whole RNA, isolated from tumor, nontumor lung or frozen PBMC, was sequenced without prior sorting. The CDR3 runs to 18 residues. Germline V CDR1 and CDR2: SGHKS, YYEKEE (reference sequence). After removal of 0 bases from V and 3 bases from J, the junction contained 8 bases not matched to a gene. The chain employs TRBV5-5 and TRBJ2-1; 11 bases fit TRBD1. Sequenced here: PBMCs, sampled at surgery. The sequence was collected from a female donor with early-stage non-small cell lung cancer. CDR3 loop: CASSLEIQDRGLYNEQFF. In DNA form, the CDR3 reads TGTGCCAGCAGCTTGGAAATCCAGGACAGGGGGCTCTACAATGAGCAGTTCTTC.